This T cell receptor (beta chain) was profiled in a study of persistence of HIV-infected CD4 T cells. Germline lookup yields CDR1 LNHDA and CDR2 SQIVND (reference sequence). Trimming took off 6 bases at V and 6 bases at J, with 14 bases between the two ends. The CDR3 contains 14 residues. The immunoSEQ assay was version 4, run in survey mode. Assay: immunoSEQ multiplex PCR; the TCRdb copy retains only in-frame clones and omits some. The data contain some 58,000 clones, 70% to 75% of them singletons. Note on this clone: As yet, its antigen is unknown.

An overlapping HIV-1 Gag peptide pool stimulated these cells at 0.95 to 1 ug/peptide/mL. Sorted nonresponding memory CD4+ T cells were CD40L-negative, CD69-negative, CD45RO-high. The chain is built from TRBV19 and TRBJ2-2, with D perhaps being TRBD1 or TRBD2 (7 bases each). The source of this sequence is an adult man with HIV who was CMV-seropositive. The material was CD4+ T cells sorted from PBMCs after roughly 17-hour stimulation, obtained from a patient who received antiretroviral therapy. The DNA for the CDR3 is TGTGCCAGTAGCCAACAGGGGAGGGCCGGGGAGCTGTTTTTT. It specifies CASSQQGRAGELFF.